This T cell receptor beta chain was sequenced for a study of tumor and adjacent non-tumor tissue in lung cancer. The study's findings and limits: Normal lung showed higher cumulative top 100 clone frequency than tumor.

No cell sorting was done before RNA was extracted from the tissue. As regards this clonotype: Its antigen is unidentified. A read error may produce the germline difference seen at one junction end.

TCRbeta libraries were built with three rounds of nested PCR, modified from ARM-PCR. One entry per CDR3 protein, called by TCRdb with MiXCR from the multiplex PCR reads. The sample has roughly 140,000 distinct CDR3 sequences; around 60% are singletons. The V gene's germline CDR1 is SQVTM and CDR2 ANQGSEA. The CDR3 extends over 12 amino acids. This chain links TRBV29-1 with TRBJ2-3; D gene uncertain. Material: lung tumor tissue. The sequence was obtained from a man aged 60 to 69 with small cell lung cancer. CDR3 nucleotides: TGCATCGTTGGAGATTTCACAGATACGCAGTATTTT. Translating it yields CIVGDFTDTQYF.